The clone carrying this T cell receptor (beta chain) was observed a handful of times. Its antigen is unknown. This sample was included in a study of beta chain features in type 1 diabetes. Study outcomes and limitations: Among patients, naive, central memory and Treg TCRB repertoires appeared more similar than among healthy donors. The study found moderately but significantly shorter TCRB CDR3s in all four CD4+ subsets of Type 1 diabetes patients. High-TCR-expressing cells could be over-represented by cDNA sequencing.

Looked up from germline, CDR1 is SGHNT and CDR2 is YYREEE (reference sequence). V was shortened by 4 bases and J by 5 bases, with 13 bases between the two germline ends. The CDR3 consists of 14 residues. The study reverse transcribed the entire isolated RNA, so it sequenced expressed TCRB transcripts. Data came from immunoSEQ multiplex PCR; TCRdb stores just in-frame clones and leaves some out. This sample carries about 650,000 clones, 9.5% to 15% of them seen once, and the ten largest clones take around 0.12%. The V and J genes are TRBV5-4 and TRBJ2-1; tentative D call: TRBD1 (6 bases). The sequence derives from a man aged 25-45 years with type 1 diabetes. Sequencing used naive CD4+ T cells from blood. DNA for the CDR3: TGTGCCAGCAGCCCAAGGACAGACCACAATGAGCAGTTCTTC. This encodes CASSPRTDHNEQFF.